This TCR beta chain comes out of a study of shared clonotypes between healthy human individuals. Study as a whole: The plates for each donor numbered three CD4 naive, three CD4 memory, two CD8 naive and one CD8 memory. Study-wide points: Compared with memory subsets, naive subsets generally had larger estimated richness.

Points on this clone: The target antigen is unknown.

The CDR3 spans 14 residues. Germline V lookup: CDR1 MNHEY, CDR2 SMNVEV (reference sequence). Trimming took 2 bases from V and 5 from J, leaving 12 bases between them. Cells designated naive CD8 were CD45RO-negative and were positively selected for CCR7, with terminally differentiated effector memory CD45RA+ cells excluded. TCRdb's copy holds only in-frame clones and misses some; the assay was immunoSEQ multiplex PCR. The profile covers around 2,000,000 clones, with approximately 94% appearing a single time and around 1.1% taken by the ten largest. The rearrangement uses TRBV27 and TRBJ2-5, with D perhaps given as TRBD1 or TRBD2 (6 bases each). The sequencing sample was made of naive CD8+ T cells sorted from blood. This clonotype originated in a man between 18 and 29 years old in good health. The CDR3 DNA reads as TGTGCCAGCAGTTTAGGGGGGCCGTGGGAGACCCAGTACTTC. It encodes CASSLGGPWETQYF.